This entry features one TCR beta chain sequence. Antigen specificity is unknown. These data are taken from a study of shared clonotypes between healthy human individuals. Trimming shortened V by 7 bases and J by 1 base, and 17 bases separated the two germline ends. The CDR3 loop spans 16 amino acids. Germline V gene data show CDR1 as LNHDA and CDR2 as SQIVND (reference sequence). Study results and limitations: Sequencing depth was expected to affect clonotype sharing among donors.

An approximately 220 ng quantity of DNA, some 30,000 T cell genomes, went into the sorted-subset replicate PCRs. Sequenced by immunoSEQ multiplex PCR; TCRdb stores in-frame clones only, minus some. Counted here are 2 million to 2.5 million clones, 85% to 95% occurring once; the ten biggest clones make up approximately 0.4%. Source material: naive CD4+ T cells from PBMCs. Subset given: CD45RA+ positively selected. The J gene is TRBJ1-5, the V gene TRBV19; perhaps TRBD1 as D (6 bases). The sequence was obtained from a man in his late teens or twenties in good health. Some clones in this sample may be carry-over from other donors' samples. In DNA form, the CDR3 reads TGTGCCAGTAATCAGGGGCCCTCGGGAAGCAATCAGCCCCAGCATTTT. Translation: CASNQGPSGSNQPQHF.